Presented here are 11 T cell receptor beta chains from one specimen sequenced in a study of Tregs in tolerant kidney transplant recipients. These receptors have no identified antigens. This table comes from immunoSEQ multiplex PCR, and its TCRdb copy is limited to in-frame clones, with some not included. This repertoire shows just over 30,000 clones, 70% to 85% found once; its top ten account for around 2%. Material: Tregs from blood cultured with allogeneic cells. Receptors originate from a human donor in good health.

Here the CDR3 reads CASSLVGLPGDTQYF. The CDR3 DNA sequence: TGTGCCAGCAGCTTAGTCGGCCTACCGGGGGATACGCAGTATTTT. The V and J genes are TRBV11-3 and TRBJ2-3, with D perhaps matching TRBD2 (5 bases). Germline CDR1 reads SGHNT; CDR2 reads YENEEA. This CDR3 is 15 amino acids long. Trimming left V 1 base short and J 6 bases short, with 14 bases between.

CDR3 residues: CASSAPAKDTQYF. The CDR3 DNA sequence: TGTGCCAGCAGTGCACCGGCGAAAGATACGCAGTATTTT. The V gene is TRBV2, the J gene TRBJ2-3; D remains unclear. Germline assignment: CDR1 SNHLY and CDR2 FYNNEI. This CDR3 contains 13 residues. The V gene lost 4 bases and the J gene lost 5 bases, with 10 bases spanning the gap.

This chain links TRBV6-1 with TRBJ2-7, with 10 bases fitting TRBD2. The V segment lost 6 bases and the J segment 0 bases; nucleotides outside the gene matches: 5. This CDR3 has 15 amino acids. The germline gives CDR1 MNHNS, CDR2 SASEGT. This CDR3 reads CASRKLAGGSYEQYF. DNA of the CDR3: TGTGCCAGCAGGAAGTTAGCGGGGGGCTCCTACGAGCAGTACTTC.

The chain has TRBV25-1 and TRBJ1-2; weak D call: TRBD1 (5 bases). This CDR3 has 14 amino acids. V was shortened by 6 bases and J by 7 bases, with 18 bases between the two germline ends. The V gene's germline CDR1 is MGHDK and CDR2 SYGVNS. CDR3 sequence (DNA): TGTGCCAGCAGAGGACAAGGGGCGTATGGTGGCTACACCTTC. Amino acids: CASRGQGAYGGYTF.

This chain connects TRBV15 to TRBJ1-4; D gene ambiguous. CDR1 is LNHNV, CDR2 YYDKDF, per germline (reference sequence). V lost 1 base and J 7 bases, leaving 10 bases between the germline ends. The CDR3 runs to 14 residues. CDR3: CATSRAWGSEKLFF. In DNA form, the CDR3 reads TGTGCCACCAGCAGAGCTTGGGGAAGTGAAAAACTGTTTTTT.

The chain is built from TRBV5-4 and TRBJ2-1, with D possibly matching TRBD2 (6 bases). The germline V and J ends were trimmed by 0 bases and 0 bases, with 10 bases remaining between them. Germline CDR1 reads SGHNT; CDR2 reads YYREEE (reference sequence). The CDR3 has 16 amino acids. CDR3 protein: CASSLGSGGSYNEQFF. CDR3 bases: TGTGCCAGCAGCTTGGGATCCGGGGGCTCCTACAATGAGCAGTTCTTC.

V usage is TRBV6-1 and J usage is TRBJ2-7, with unresolved D. The CDR3 totals 14 residues. Trimming removed 7 bases at V and 2 bases at J, with 15 bases between. Germline V gene data show CDR1 as MNHNS and CDR2 as SASEGT. Here the CDR3 reads CASKEAGLTYEQYF. The CDR3 nucleotides are TGTGCCAGCAAAGAGGCAGGTCTTACCTACGAGCAGTACTTC.

The chain recombines TRBV10-3 with TRBJ1-1; 7 bases line up with TRBD1. CDR1 is ENHRY, CDR2 SYGVKD, per germline. This CDR3 spans 15 amino acids. V was clipped by 6 bases and J by 7 bases; unmatched bases: 14. The CDR3 is CAISPLGGFGGEAFF. The CDR3 DNA is TGTGCCATCAGCCCCTTAGGGGGCTTCGGAGGTGAAGCTTTCTTT.

This chain links TRBV13 with TRBJ2-7; D may be TRBD2 (5 bases). The CDR3 is 14 residues long. Germline V CDR1 and CDR2: PRHDT, FYEKMQ (reference sequence). Trimming took 5 bases from V and 3 from J, leaving 14 bases between them. The CDR3: CASSLRGADYEQYF. CDR3 in DNA: TGTGCCAGCAGCCTTCGGGGAGCCGACTACGAGCAGTACTTC.

This chain connects TRBV19 to TRBJ1-2, with TRBD1 identical over 11 bases. The CDR3 has 16 amino acids. Germline V gene sequence: CDR1 LNHDA, CDR2 SQIVND (reference sequence). Unmatched junction bases numbered 6, after V lost 6 bases and J lost 0 bases. CDR3 residues: CASRRTGGEPNYGYTF. In nucleotides, the CDR3 is TGTGCCAGTAGGAGGACAGGGGGCGAGCCTAACTATGGCTACACCTTC.

This chain links TRBV30 with TRBJ2-7, with D possibly matching TRBD2 (6 bases). Trimming took 5 bases from V and 2 from J, leaving 13 bases between them. Germline V gene data show CDR1 as GTSNPN and CDR2 as SVGIG (reference sequence). This CDR3 has 13 amino acids. The CDR3 is CAWGGIVAYEQYF. CDR3 coding DNA: TGTGCCTGGGGGGGGATTGTAGCCTACGAGCAGTACTTC. Based on the CDR3 plus reference TRBV30 and TRBJ2-7, the full variable domain is SQTIHQWPATLVQPVGSPLSLECTVEGTSNPNLYWYRQAAGRGLQLLFYSVGIGQISSEVPQNLSASRPQDRQFILSSKKLLLSDSGFYLCAWGGIVAYEQYFGPGTRLTVT.